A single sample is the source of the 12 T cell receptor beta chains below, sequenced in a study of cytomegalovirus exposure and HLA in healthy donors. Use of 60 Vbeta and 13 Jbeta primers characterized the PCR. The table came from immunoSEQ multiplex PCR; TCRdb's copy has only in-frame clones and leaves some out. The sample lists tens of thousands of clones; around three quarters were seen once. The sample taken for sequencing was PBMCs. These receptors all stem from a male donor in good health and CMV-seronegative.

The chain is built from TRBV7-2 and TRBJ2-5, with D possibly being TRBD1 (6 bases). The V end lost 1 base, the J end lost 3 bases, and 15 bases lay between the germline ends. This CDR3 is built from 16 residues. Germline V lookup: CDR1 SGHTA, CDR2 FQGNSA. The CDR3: CASSLGTGTPKETQYF. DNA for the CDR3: TGTGCCAGCAGCTTAGGCACCGGGACACCAAAAGAGACCCAGTACTTC.

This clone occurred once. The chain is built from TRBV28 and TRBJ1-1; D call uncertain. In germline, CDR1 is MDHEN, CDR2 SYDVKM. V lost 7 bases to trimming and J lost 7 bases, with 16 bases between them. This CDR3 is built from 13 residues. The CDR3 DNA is TGTGCCAGCACAGGTGGTTGGCAATTTGAAGCTTTCTTT. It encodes CASTGGWQFEAFF.

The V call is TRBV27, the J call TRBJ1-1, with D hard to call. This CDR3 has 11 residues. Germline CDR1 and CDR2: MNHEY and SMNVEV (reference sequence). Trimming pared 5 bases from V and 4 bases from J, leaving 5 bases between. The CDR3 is CASSPGTEAFF. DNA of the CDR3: TGTGCCAGCAGTCCGGGCACTGAAGCTTTCTTT.

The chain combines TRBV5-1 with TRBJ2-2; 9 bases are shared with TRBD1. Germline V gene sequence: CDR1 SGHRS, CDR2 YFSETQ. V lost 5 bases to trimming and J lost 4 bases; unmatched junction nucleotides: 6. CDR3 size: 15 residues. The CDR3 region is CASRQGQGTTGELFF. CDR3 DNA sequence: TGCGCCAGCAGGCAAGGACAGGGGACCACCGGGGAGCTGTTTTTT.

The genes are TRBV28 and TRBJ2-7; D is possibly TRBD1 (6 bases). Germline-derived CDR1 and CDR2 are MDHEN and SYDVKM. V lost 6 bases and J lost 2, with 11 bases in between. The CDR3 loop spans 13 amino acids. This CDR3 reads CASRPRDTYEQYF. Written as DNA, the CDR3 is TGTGCCAGCAGGCCCCGGGACACCTACGAGCAGTACTTC.

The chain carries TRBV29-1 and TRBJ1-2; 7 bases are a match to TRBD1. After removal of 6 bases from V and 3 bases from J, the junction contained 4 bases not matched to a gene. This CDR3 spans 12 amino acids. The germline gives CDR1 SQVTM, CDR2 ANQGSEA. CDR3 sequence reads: CSVGQDDYGYTF. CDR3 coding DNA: TGCAGCGTAGGACAGGACGACTATGGCTACACCTTC.

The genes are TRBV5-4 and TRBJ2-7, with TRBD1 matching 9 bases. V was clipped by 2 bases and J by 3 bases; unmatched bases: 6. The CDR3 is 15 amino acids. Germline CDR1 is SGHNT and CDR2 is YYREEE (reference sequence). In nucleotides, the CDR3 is TGTGCCAGCAGCTTCGACAGGGGGAAAATCTACGAGCAGTACTTC. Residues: CASSFDRGKIYEQYF.

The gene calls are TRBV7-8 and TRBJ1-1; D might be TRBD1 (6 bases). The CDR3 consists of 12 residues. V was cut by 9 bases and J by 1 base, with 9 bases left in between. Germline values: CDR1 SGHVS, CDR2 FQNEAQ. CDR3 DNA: TGTGCCAGTACAGGGCCGAACACTGAAGCTTTCTTT. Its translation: CASTGPNTEAFF.

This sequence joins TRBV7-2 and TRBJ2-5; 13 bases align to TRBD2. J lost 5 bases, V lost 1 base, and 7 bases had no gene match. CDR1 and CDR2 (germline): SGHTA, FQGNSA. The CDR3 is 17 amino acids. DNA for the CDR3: TGTGCCAGCAGCTTAGGACTAGCGGGGGGTGGGTGGGAGACCCAGTACTTC. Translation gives CASSLGLAGGGWETQYF. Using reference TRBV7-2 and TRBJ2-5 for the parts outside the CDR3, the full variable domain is GAGVSQSPSNKVTEKGKDVELRCDPISGHTALYWYRQSLGQGLEFLIYFQGNSAPDKSGLPSDRFSAERTGGSVSTLTIQRTQQEDSAVYLCASSLGLAGGGWETQYFGPGTRLLVL.

The CDR3 loop reads CASSRQVSIFRSTEAFF. The CDR3, as DNA: TGTGCCAGCAGCCGACAGGTATCGATTTTTCGGAGTACTGAAGCTTTCTTT. The chain couples TRBV13 to TRBJ1-1, with a possible D match to TRBD1 (6 bases). Trimming removed 5 bases from V and 5 bases from J, with 24 bases in between. The CDR3 runs to 17 residues. Germline-derived CDR1 and CDR2 are PRHDT and FYEKMQ (reference sequence).

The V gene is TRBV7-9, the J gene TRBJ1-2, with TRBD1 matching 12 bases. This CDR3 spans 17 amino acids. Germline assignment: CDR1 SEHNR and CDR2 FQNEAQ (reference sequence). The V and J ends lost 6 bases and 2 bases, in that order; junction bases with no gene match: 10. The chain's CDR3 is CASRPGTGGPGNYGYTF. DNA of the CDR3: TGTGCCAGCAGACCCGGGACAGGGGGCCCGGGGAACTATGGCTACACCTTC.

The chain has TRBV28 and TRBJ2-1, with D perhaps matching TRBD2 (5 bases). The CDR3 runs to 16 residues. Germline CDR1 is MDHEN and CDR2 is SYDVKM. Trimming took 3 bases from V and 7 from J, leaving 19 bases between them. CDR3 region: CASSFRGIMSNNEQFF. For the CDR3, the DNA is TGTGCCAGCAGTTTTCGGGGAATAATGAGTAATAATGAGCAGTTCTTC.